This TCR beta chain was identified during a study of blood T cell repertoires in COVID-19. Study summary: T cells, B-cell-depleted T cells, or PBMCs provided the cDNA or gDNA that served as material.

The repertoire was sequenced with immunoSEQ multiplex PCR; TCRdb's copy has only in-frame clones and lacks some. The data show about 120,000 clones, 76% seen once. Between the trimmed V and J ends, which lost 1 base and 7 bases, there was a span of 8 bases. Germline V gives CDR1 SGHAT, CDR2 FQNNGV. CDR3 size: 13 residues. V usage is TRBV11-2 and J usage is TRBJ2-1, with D tentatively TRBD2 (5 bases). Sequenced sample: peripheral blood. This TCR came from a woman of 80 years or more with acute or convalescent COVID-19. CDR3 protein: CASSLGIANEQFF. The CDR3 coding sequence is TGTGCCAGCAGCTTAGGAATAGCGAATGAGCAGTTCTTC.